The following is a TCR beta chain sequence with its context. This clone's antigen is unknown. No qualities accompany the bases; no much larger clone lies one base away. The cohort was made up of hundreds of healthy bone marrow donors. Cohort members were all nominally healthy when sampled, although unrecorded immune exposures were likely present. The donor was CMV seronegative and was included in the group of a few hundred seronegative cohort members. A peripheral blood sample was collected from each donor, and TCR beta sequencing was performed on peripheral blood mononuclear cells. The Qiagen DNeasy Blood Extraction Kit was used to extract genomic DNA from the blood cell samples. The library came from the immunoSEQ multiplex PCR assay. A mixture of 60 forward primers for TCR Vbeta segments and 13 reverse primers for TCR Jbeta segments was used in the multiplex PCR. The CDR3 region of rearranged TCR beta genes was amplified from genomic DNA by a multiplex PCR assay. The Illumina HiSeq System was used to sequence the amplified TCR beta libraries as 87-base-pair reads. The authors processed their data as follows. Across the 670 or so repertoires, a later analysis counted roughly 84 million unique TCR beta chains, 9.5 million to 12 million of which were shared by at least two donors. A nearest-neighbor algorithm error-corrected the raw reads and collapsed the reads into unique sequences, merging closely related sequences to remove PCR and sequencing errors. V, D and J gene segments were assigned by aligning CDR3 sequences to IMGT reference sequences. For a sequence to be retained, a match of at least six nucleotides was required to both a V gene segment and a J gene segment. Rearrangements were called productive when the CDR3 lacked stop codons and stayed in frame with V and J; all others were non-productive. Following IMGT convention, CDR3 was defined as the stretch from the second conserved V-encoded cysteine to the conserved J-encoded phenylalanine. In an earlier analysis of 500 to 650 of the donors, sequences lacking an unambiguous match to a single V gene segment were excluded. An earlier analysis of 587 of the donors classified V segments as functional when productive rearrangements were above 56.7% and as segregating when the standard deviation between donors was above 5%. A statistical classification framework was built for diagnosing cytomegalovirus status from the catalog of TCR beta chain sequences. In a later analysis, TCR nucleotide sequences were compared against IMGT/GENE-DB human TR gene sequences so that V and J genes could be assigned. In a later analysis, CDR3 sequences and most-parsimonious VDJ recombination scenarios were assigned using the TCRdist pipeline. In a later analysis, every TCR beta chain was defined by the combination of its CDR3 amino acid sequence and its V-gene family, and reads without a unique V-gene family were dropped. In a later analysis, fewer than 600 highly shared, low-generation-probability nucleotide sequences were removed to address suspected cross-contamination and a sequencing artifact. In a later analysis, a clonal expansion index for each public chain was calculated from normalized within-repertoire ranks of inferred template counts. A later analysis computed generation probabilities with a VDJ recombination model fitted to out-of-frame rearrangements, and checked the results against IGoR. In a later analysis, TCR-TCR, TCR-HLA and TCR-CMV co-occurrence was scored with hypergeometric tests, and a repertoire-size bias correction was applied to TCR pairs. A later analysis estimated false discovery rates by permuting HLA or CMV assignments 20 times. In a later analysis, co-occurring TCRs were grouped using DBSCAN, and TCRdist sequence similarity was added for clustering within HLA-allele-positive subsets. For co-occurrence clustering, repertoires with fewer than 30,000 or more than 120,000 public chains were excluded, along with four or five repertoires with anomalous nucleotide sharing. The clones in this table, taken by TCRdb from immuneACCESS, are in-frame only. Not every clone is retained; where verified, under half of the shortfall comes from an unresolved V gene, and the cause of the rest is unknown. That table is the source of V, J and clone size, and D and trimming were worked out from the DNA. This sample gives some 150,000 clones in total; almost 80% of them show up just once. The ten biggest clones cover about 1.3% of the sample.

This sample was taken from a study of cytomegalovirus exposure and HLA in healthy donors (dated by TCRdb to the late 2010s). Describing the broader study: In an earlier analysis of 550 to 750 of the donors, 276 Gb of sequence data and about 110 million unique TCR beta sequences from 180 million or so T cells were reported. The study profiled the T cell repertoires of about 640 subjects by immunosequencing and related them to cytomegalovirus serostatus. Of the roughly 410 genotyped donors, less than 90% were placed in the genetic ancestry cluster associated with self-reported Caucasian donors. Typing coverage differed by locus: A, B, C, DRB1 and DQB1 were typed in about 629-630 donors, DQA1 in approximately 520, DPA1 in roughly 590, and DPB1 in roughly 450. Several DR-DQ haplotypes were treated as single units for association and clustering because of strong linkage in the cohort. Both class I and class II loci were covered by HLA typing, at four-digit resolution. The study aimed to test whether signatures of past pathogen exposure could be identified by cataloging public T cell receptors. Donor age, sex, ethnicity and CMV serostatus were compiled alongside the repertoire data. About 320 gigabases of sequencing data and approximately 93 million unique TCR sequences were included in an early release covering under 650 HLA-typed donors. A later genetic analysis used genome-wide SNP genotypes for about 60% of the 666 donors, treating that subset as a discovery cohort. In the later analysis, no new phenotypic data were used to find candidate immune exposures; instead, reliance was placed on TCR beta sequences and their occurrence across donors. Across approximately 400 genotyped donors of the cohort, an average of roughly 250,000 unique TCR beta nucleotide sequences per donor were sequenced, and roughly a sixth of those sequences were non-productive. High-throughput TCR immunosequencing, statistical association of individual TCRs with disease status, and machine learning were combined to predict cytomegalovirus infection status. An earlier analysis of about 620 of the donors applied high-throughput TCR beta sequencing to assess whether each TCR beta V gene segment acted as functional or pseudogenic. Every repertoire in the discovery cohort had been generated on one and the same sequencing platform. In a later analysis, previously published TCR beta repertoires from about 670 donors were re-analyzed and high-resolution HLA genotyping was added so that TCR occurrence patterns could be studied. Along with the roughly 670-subject first cohort, a separate validation cohort of over 90 different subjects was used.

What the authors observed across the whole study: In a later analysis, several top co-occurrence clusters were reported to appear linked to parvovirus B19, influenza, CMV and Epstein-Barr virus. A later genetic analysis associated a missense DCLRE1C variant with V-gene and J-gene trimming of TCR beta chains, and an independent cohort replicated the association. In a later genetic analysis, fewer N-insertions in productive TCRs were reported among donors in an Asian-associated ancestry cluster than the roughly 670-donor mean. An earlier analysis of around 500 of the donors showed that most TCR beta V segments appeared in productive rearrangements either about 87% or about 30% of the time, which broadly matched IMGT annotations. In the study, some 160 TCR beta chains were listed as associated with cytomegalovirus. According to a later analysis, most CMV-associated TCR beta chains appeared to be HLA-restricted, and the HLA associations seemed to be driven largely by CMV exposure. The authors suggested that the approach could potentially be extended to other disease states and immunological phenotypes. HLA typing was unavailable for some donors at each locus, so association tests used only the typed subset. Across donors, most TCR sequences were observed very rarely, whereas some public TCRs were present in many individuals. Immune exposure information for the cohort was limited to CMV serostatus. Cytomegalovirus status was reported to be diagnosed by the classifier with high specificity and sensitivity in both the original and validation cohorts. A few of the identified cytomegalovirus-associated TCR beta chains were confirmed in vitro to be specific for cytomegalovirus antigens. At a false discovery rate of 0.05, a later analysis linked under 20,000 TCR beta sequences to specific HLA alleles. In a later analysis, the rate of TCR association differed among HLA loci, with DRB1 alleles having the most associated TCRs and HLA-C alleles having the fewest. Roughly uniform sequencing depth across donors was assumed in presence/absence analyses, although this assumption may not hold. A later analysis found that HLA-associated TCR beta chains were more clonally expanded and had lower generation probabilities than equally common non-associated chains. Over 15 rarely observed V segments, including chromosome 9 orphons, were excluded from the earlier analysis of almost 600 of the donors because counts were too low. A further reported finding was that TCR beta sequences accurately predicted the HLA-A and HLA-B alleles for most subjects in the first cohort. Correlated functional status among segregating V segments might be attributable to linkage disequilibrium, but an unknown experimental factor could not be ruled out. This cohort had only TCR beta chains sequenced, and the lack of alpha or paired-chain data limited which features could be detected. A cluster of highly shared sequence variants was judged likely to be a technical artifact of the sequencing pipeline. Because the 87-base-pair reads could not distinguish some IMGT-functional V segments, including TRBV6-2 and TRBV6-3, those segments were excluded. When HLA alleles, especially DR and DQ, strongly co-occurred, attributing TCR associations to individual alleles was difficult.

Measured from the cysteine to the phenylalanine, the CDR3 is 13 residues long. Only the CDR3 region is kept as DNA, spanning 39 bases read in frame from base 1. Deletion took 0 bases off V and 4 bases off J, with a span of 7 bases between the germline ends. CDR1 and CDR2 are read off the germline V gene as SGHTS and YDEGEE. The material sequenced was PBMCs. The rearranged segments are TRBV5-8 and TRBJ1-2; the D gene is unclear. The clonotype comes from a woman in her fifties or sixties in good health and CMV-seronegative. The DNA reads as follows: TGTGCCAGCAGCTTGGGGGGAGTCTATGGCTACACCTTC. It translates as CASSLGGVYGYTF.